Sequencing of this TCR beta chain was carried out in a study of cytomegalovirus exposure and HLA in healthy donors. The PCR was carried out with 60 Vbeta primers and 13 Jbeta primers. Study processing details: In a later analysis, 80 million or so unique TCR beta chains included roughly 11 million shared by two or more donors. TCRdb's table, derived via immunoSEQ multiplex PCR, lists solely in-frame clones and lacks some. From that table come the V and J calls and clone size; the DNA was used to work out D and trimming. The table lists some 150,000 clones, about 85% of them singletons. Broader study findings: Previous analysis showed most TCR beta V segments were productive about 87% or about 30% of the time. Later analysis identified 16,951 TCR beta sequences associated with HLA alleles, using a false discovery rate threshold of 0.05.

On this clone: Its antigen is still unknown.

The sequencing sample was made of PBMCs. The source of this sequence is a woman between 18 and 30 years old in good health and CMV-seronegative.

CDR3 residues: CASSYGRSTYQPQHF. CDR3 bases: TGTGCCAGCAGTTACGGGCGAAGTACTTATCAGCCCCAGCATTTT. The rearrangement uses TRBV6-6 and TRBJ1-5; D unresolved. Germline V CDR1 and CDR2: MNHNY, SVGAGI (reference sequence). Trimming removed 2 bases at V and 5 bases at J, with 13 bases between. This CDR3 spans 15 amino acids.